The following is a T cell receptor beta chain sequence with its context. What it binds is not known. One end of the junction varies from germline; a read error may be responsible. Both RNA and DNA were isolated together from around 20-30 mg of bulk tissue that had not been sorted. This entry belongs to a study of tumor-infiltrating lymphocytes in primary liver carcinoma. Study-wide results and caveats: Only about 7-25% of top clones occurred in every one of the five tumor regions. Among the pair types, tumor region pairs showed more overlap than tumor-adjacent and tumor-blood pairs.

Reverse transcription of roughly 0.5 ug total RNA with a constant-region primer produced TCR beta cDNA. A slightly modified ARM-PCR protocol with three nested multiplex PCR rounds produced these TCR beta libraries. TCRdb re-called the multiplex PCR reads with MiXCR, one entry per CDR3 protein. The table shows around 40,000 distinct CDR3 sequences, with around 70% occurring only once. This sequence was found in a middle-aged man with primary liver carcinoma and hepatitis B virus infection. Sequencing was performed on liver tumor tissue from sampling region 2. The sample's subset: tumor region T2, inferior pole.

CDR3 coding DNA: TGCGCCAGCAGCTTGCGCCGGGGCCACGGGAATACGCAGTATTTT. Translation gives CASSLRRGHGNTQYF. The chain is built from TRBV5-6 and TRBJ2-3; perhaps D is TRBD1 or TRBD2 (5 bases each). CDR3 length: 15 amino acids. CDR1 and CDR2 from the germline V gene are SGHDT and YYEEEE.